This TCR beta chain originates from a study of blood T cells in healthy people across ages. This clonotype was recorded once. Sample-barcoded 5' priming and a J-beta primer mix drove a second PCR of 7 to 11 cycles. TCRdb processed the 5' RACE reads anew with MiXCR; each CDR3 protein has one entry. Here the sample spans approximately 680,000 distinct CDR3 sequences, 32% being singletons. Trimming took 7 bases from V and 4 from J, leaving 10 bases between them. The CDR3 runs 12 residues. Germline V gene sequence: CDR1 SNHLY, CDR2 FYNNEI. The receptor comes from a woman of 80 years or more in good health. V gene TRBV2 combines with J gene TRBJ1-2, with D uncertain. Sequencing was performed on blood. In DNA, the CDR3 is TGTGCCAGCACCACGGATCGCTATGGCTACACCTTC. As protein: CASTTDRYGYTF.